The rows below give T cell receptor beta chains drawn from one sample of a study of T-cell memory formation after mild COVID-19. TCRdb reanalysed the 5' RACE reads using MiXCR and keeps one entry per CDR3 protein. The top ten clones hold under 15% of a sample with roughly 550,000 distinct CDR3 sequences, about 20% of them seen once. Sequenced input: PBMCs or a T cell subset sorted from them (not recorded which). These receptor sequences come from an adult woman who had mild COVID-19 (a few samples of this study predate the infection). Cell type and time point are not known. Each CDR3 is given with its conserved first and last residue. A D gene is named only where the DNA matches it firmly. Not every row has a clone size; where given, it reads once, few, many or a size class.

TRBV19,TRBJ2-4,.,few,CASSIVGINIQYF,TGTGCCAGTAGTATAGTCGGGATAAACATTCAGTACTTC
TRBV12-3/TRBV12-4,TRBJ2-3,.,.,CASRDQEDQEYF,TGTGCCAGCAGAGACCAGGAGGATCAAGAGTATTTT
TRBV5-5,TRBJ2-7,.,few,CASSLRIESYEQYF,TGTGCCAGCAGCTTGCGGATCGAGAGCTATGAGCAGTACTTC
TRBV20-1,TRBJ2-2,.,.,CSARDAVQANTGELFF,TGCAGTGCTAGAGACGCCGTGCAAGCGAACACCGGGGAGCTGTTTTTT
TRBV5-1,TRBJ2-1,.,many,CASSLASTLYNEQFF,TGCGCCAGCAGCTTGGCCAGTACCCTCTACAATGAGCAGTTCTTC
TRBV9,TRBJ2-1,TRBD1,few,CASSGGQASTGPSYNEQFF,TGTGCCAGCAGCGGGGGACAGGCTTCGACTGGGCCCTCCTACAATGAGCAGTTCTTC
TRBV21-1,TRBJ2-5,.,.,CASSKGVLRGKTQYF,TGTGCCAGCAGCAAGGGGGTCCTACGGGGAAAGACCCAGTACTTC
TRBV6-6,TRBJ2-1,TRBD2,few,CASSYGSGSGMDEQFF,TGTGCCAGCAGTTACGGGAGCGGGAGCGGTATGGATGAGCAGTTCTTC
TRBV4-1,TRBJ1-1,.,.,CASSQYSTSQTGTEAFF,TGCGCCAGCAGCCAATATTCGACATCCCAGACAGGTACTGAAGCTTTCTTT
TRBV9,TRBJ2-3,.,.,CASSVGTGEGTDTQYF,TGTGCCAGCAGCGTAGGAACGGGGGAAGGCACAGATACGCAGTATTTT
TRBV5-1,TRBJ2-6,TRBD1,.,CASSFSSPGQGLGSGANVLTF,TGCGCCAGCAGCTTCTCATCTCCAGGACAGGGGTTGGGCTCTGGGGCCAACGTCCTGACTTTC
TRBV29-1,TRBJ2-2,.,few,CSVEPTVGELFF,TGCAGCGTTGAGCCGACAGTGGGGGAGCTGTTTTTT
TRBV20-1,TRBJ2-1,.,.,CSATKAFSYNEQFF,TGCAGTGCTACTAAGGCTTTCTCGTACAATGAGCAGTTCTTC
TRBV30,TRBJ2-7,.,many,CAWSVPPIEQYF,TGTGCCTGGAGTGTACCCCCCATCGAGCAGTACTTC
TRBV5-1,TRBJ2-2,TRBD2,.,CASSSRLAGLNTGELFF,TGCGCCAGCAGCTCCCGACTAGCGGGGCTAAACACCGGGGAGCTGTTTTTT
TRBV5-1,TRBJ2-3,.,few,CASSGTLTFGTDTQYF,TGCGCCAGCAGCGGGACACTGACATTCGGAACAGATACGCAGTATTTT
TRBV4-3,TRBJ2-3,.,few,CASSQDILDTQYF,TGCGCCAGCAGCCAAGATATTCTCGATACGCAGTATTTT
TRBV24-1,TRBJ2-1,.,.,CATSDSEGDEQFF,TGTGCCACCAGTGACTCTGAGGGGGATGAGCAGTTCTTC
TRBV4-1,TRBJ1-1,.,few,CASSQGREAFF,TGCGCCAGCAGCCAAGGACGGGAAGCTTTCTTT
TRBV4-3,TRBJ2-5,.,few,CASSQKQADQETQYF,TGCGCCAGCAGCCAAAAACAGGCAGACCAAGAGACCCAGTACTTC
TRBV5-4,TRBJ2-3,TRBD2,many,CASSLRLAGGTDTQYF,TGTGCCAGCAGCTTGCGGCTAGCGGGGGGCACAGATACGCAGTATTTT
TRBV19,TRBJ2-1,TRBD2,many,CASSIVSGSSYNEQFF,TGTGCCAGTAGTATTGTCAGCGGGAGCTCCTACAATGAGCAGTTCTTC
TRBV27,TRBJ2-3,TRBD2,.,CASSTPAGPTDTQYF,TGTGCCAGCAGTACCCCAGCGGGGCCCACAGATACGCAGTATTTT
TRBV27,TRBJ1-6,TRBD1,many,CASSLGQGGSSPLHF,TGTGCCAGCAGTTTAGGTCAAGGGGGCTCTTCACCCCTCCACTTT
TRBV6-1,TRBJ2-2,.,few,CASRGGQPNTGELFF,TGTGCCAGCAGGGGGGGACAGCCTAACACCGGGGAGCTGTTTTTT
TRBV27,TRBJ1-5,.,.,CASSFAYSNQPQHF,TGTGCCAGCAGTTTTGCTTATAGCAATCAGCCCCAGCATTTT
TRBV7-8,TRBJ2-1,TRBD1,few,CASSSSGGRGQFF,TGTGCCAGCAGCTCATCAGGGGGCAGGGGGCAGTTCTTC
TRBV9,TRBJ1-2,.,few,CASSPYLWEDYGYTF,TGTGCCAGCAGCCCTTATCTCTGGGAGGACTATGGCTACACCTTC
TRBV7-2,TRBJ1-3,TRBD1,.,CASSMSGTGHGTIYF,TGTGCCAGCAGCATGTCCGGGACAGGGCATGGGACCATATATTTT
TRBV20-1,TRBJ1-1,TRBD1,.,CSARDLAGGYTEAFF,TGCAGTGCTAGAGATCTGGCAGGGGGGTACACTGAAGCTTTCTTT
TRBV7-9,TRBJ2-3,TRBD2,.,CASSRTGGRTDTQYF,TGTGCCAGCAGCCGGACGGGGGGGAGAACAGATACGCAGTATTTT
TRBV29-1,TRBJ2-1,.,.,CSVVKRADNEQFF,TGCAGCGTTGTTAAGCGGGCGGACAATGAGCAGTTCTTC
TRBV7-9,TRBJ2-1,TRBD1,many,CASSPGTAVSYNEQFF,TGTGCCAGCAGCCCTGGGACAGCCGTCTCCTACAATGAGCAGTTCTTC